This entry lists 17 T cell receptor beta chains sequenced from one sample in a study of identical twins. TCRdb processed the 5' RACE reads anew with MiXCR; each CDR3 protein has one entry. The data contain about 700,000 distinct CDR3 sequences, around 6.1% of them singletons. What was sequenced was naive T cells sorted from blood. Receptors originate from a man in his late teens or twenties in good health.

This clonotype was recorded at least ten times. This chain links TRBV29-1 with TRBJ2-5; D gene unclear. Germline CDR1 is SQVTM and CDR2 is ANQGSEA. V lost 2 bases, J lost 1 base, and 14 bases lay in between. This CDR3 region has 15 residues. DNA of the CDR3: TGCAGCGTTGAATTCCCCGGTGTCTTCCAAGAGACCCAGTACTTC. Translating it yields CSVEFPGVFQETQYF.

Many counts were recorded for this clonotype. The CDR3 region has the DNA TGCGCCAGCAGCCAAGATGCTTGGGCCGAGCAGCCCCAGCATTTT. Its translation: CASSQDAWAEQPQHF. The V and J genes are TRBV4-3 and TRBJ1-5; D not resolved. Trimming removed 0 bases from V and 7 bases from J, with 13 bases in between. The germline V gene has CDR1 LGHNA and CDR2 YSLEER. CDR3 length: 15 residues.

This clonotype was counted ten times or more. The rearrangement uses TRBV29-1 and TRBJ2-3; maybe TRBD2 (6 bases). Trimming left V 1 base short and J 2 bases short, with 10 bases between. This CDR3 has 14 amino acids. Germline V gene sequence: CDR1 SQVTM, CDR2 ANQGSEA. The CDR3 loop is CSVEGPGVTDTQYF. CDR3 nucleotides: TGCAGCGTTGAAGGCCCGGGGGTCACAGATACGCAGTATTTT.

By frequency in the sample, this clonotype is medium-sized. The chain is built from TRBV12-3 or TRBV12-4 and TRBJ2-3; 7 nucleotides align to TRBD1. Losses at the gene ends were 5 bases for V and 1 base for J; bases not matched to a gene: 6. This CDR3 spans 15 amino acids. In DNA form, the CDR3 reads TGTGCCAGCAGTAACAACAGGGGAGGCACAGATACGCAGTATTTT. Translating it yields CASSNNRGGTDTQYF.

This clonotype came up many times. CDR3 DNA: TGTGCCACCAGTGCCGGGACAGGCGAGCAGTTCTTC. It translates to CATSAGTGEQFF. This rearrangement joins TRBV24-1 to TRBJ2-1; 8 bases match TRBD1. V lost 5 bases, J lost 10 bases, and 3 bases stayed unmatched. The CDR3 spans 12 residues. The germline V gene encodes CDR1 KGHDR and CDR2 SFDVKD.

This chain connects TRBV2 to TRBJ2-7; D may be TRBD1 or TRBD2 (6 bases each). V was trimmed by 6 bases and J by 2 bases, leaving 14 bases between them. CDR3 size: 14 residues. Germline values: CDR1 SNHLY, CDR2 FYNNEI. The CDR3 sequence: CASSVRGAPYEQYF. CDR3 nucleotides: TGTGCCAGCAGCGTGAGGGGGGCGCCCTACGAGCAGTACTTC.

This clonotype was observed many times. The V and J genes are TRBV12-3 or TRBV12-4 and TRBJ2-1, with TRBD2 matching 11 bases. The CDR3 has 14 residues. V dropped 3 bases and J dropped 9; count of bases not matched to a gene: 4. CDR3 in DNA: TGTGCCAGCAGTTTGTTCACTAGCGGGAGTGAGCAGTTCTTC. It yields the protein CASSLFTSGSEQFF.

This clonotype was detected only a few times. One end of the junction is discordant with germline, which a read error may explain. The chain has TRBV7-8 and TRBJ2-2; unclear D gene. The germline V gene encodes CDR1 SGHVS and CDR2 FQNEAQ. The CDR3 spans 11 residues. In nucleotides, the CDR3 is TGTGCCAGCAGCTTAGGGGCGGCCCGGAGTTTT. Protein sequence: CASSLGAARSF. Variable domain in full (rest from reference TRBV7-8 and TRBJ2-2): GAGVSQSPRYKVAKRGQDVALRCDPISGHVSLFWYQQALGQGPEFLTYFQNEAQLDKSGLPSDRFFAERPEGSVSTLKIQRTQQEDSAVYLCASSLGAARSFGEGSRLTVL.

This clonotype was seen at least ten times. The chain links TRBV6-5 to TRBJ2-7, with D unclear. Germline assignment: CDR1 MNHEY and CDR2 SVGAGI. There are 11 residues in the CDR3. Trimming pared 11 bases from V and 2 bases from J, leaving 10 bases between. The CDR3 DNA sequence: TGTGCCTCCTCTGGGGCCTACGAGCAGTACTTC. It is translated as CASSGAYEQYF.

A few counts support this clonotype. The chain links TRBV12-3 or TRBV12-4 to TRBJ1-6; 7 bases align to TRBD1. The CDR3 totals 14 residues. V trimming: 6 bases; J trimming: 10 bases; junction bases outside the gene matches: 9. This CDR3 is CASSFTGEGSPLHF. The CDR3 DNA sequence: TGTGCCAGCAGCTTTACAGGGGAAGGCTCACCCCTCCACTTT.

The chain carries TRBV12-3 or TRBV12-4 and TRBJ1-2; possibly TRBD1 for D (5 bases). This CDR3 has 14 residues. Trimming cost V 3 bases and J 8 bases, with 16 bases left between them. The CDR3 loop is CASSFLGVPGGYTF. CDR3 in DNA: TGTGCCAGCAGTTTTTTAGGGGTGCCTGGAGGCTACACCTTC.

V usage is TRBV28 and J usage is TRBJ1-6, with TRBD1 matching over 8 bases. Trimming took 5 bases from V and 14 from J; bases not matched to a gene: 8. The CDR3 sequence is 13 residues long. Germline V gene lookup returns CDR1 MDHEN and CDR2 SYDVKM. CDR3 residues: CASSINRGFTLHF. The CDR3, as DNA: TGTGCCAGCAGTATCAACAGGGGGTTTACCCTCCACTTT.

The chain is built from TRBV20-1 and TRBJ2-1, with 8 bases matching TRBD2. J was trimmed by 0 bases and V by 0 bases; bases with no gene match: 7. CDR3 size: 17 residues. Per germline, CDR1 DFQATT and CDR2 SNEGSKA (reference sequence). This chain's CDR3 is CSARDLGRGSSYNEQFF. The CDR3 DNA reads TGCAGTGCTAGAGATCTCGGGAGGGGGAGCTCCTACAATGAGCAGTTCTTC.

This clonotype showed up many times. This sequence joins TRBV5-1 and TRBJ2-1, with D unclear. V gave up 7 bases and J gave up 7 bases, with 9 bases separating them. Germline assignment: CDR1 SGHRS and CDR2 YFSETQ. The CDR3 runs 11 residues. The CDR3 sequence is CASALGNEQFF. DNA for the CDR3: TGCGCCAGCGCTCTTGGTAATGAGCAGTTCTTC.

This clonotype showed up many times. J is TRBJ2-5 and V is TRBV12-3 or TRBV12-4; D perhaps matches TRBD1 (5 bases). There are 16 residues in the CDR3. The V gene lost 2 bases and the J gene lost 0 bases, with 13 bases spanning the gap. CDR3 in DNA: TGTGCCAGCAGTTTAAGGGGTGTAATGCACCAAGAGACCCAGTACTTC. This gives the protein CASSLRGVMHQETQYF.

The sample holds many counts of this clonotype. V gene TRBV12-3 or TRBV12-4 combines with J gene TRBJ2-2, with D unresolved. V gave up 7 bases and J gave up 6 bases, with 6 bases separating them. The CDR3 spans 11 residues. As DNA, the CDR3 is TGTGCCAGCACCTGGGCCGGGGAGCTGTTTTTT. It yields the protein CASTWAGELFF.

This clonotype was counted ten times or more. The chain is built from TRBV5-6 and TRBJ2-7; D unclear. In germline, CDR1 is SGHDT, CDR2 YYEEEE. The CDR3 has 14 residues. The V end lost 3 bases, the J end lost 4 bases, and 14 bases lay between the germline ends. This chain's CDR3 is CASSSRTVPYEQYF. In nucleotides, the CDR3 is TGTGCCAGCAGCTCCCGCACAGTCCCATACGAGCAGTACTTC. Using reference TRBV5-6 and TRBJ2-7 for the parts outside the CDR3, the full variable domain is DAGVTQSPTHLIKTRGQQVTLRCSPKSGHDTVSWYQQALGQGPQFIFQYYEEEERQRGNFPDRFSGHQFPNYSSELNVNALLLGDSALYLCASSSRTVPYEQYFGPGTRLTVT.